Listed here is a single TCR beta chain. Germline CDR1 LNHDA, CDR2 SQIVND (reference sequence). Unmatched junction bases numbered 13, after V lost 7 bases and J lost 4 bases. There are 17 residues in the CDR3. This record belongs to a study of blood T cell repertoires in COVID-19. Study summary: From the United States, Italy and Spain came samples of acute and convalescent COVID-19. In each case, the material was cDNA or gDNA derived from T cells, B-cell-depleted T cells, or PBMCs.

Generated by immunoSEQ multiplex PCR, the TCRdb table keeps only in-frame clones and is missing some. The sample lists some 130,000 clones, approximately 86% occurring once. Adults between roughly 18 and 89 years of age took part from some 25 US areas. Cohort 3 recovery required two negative PCRs, clearance, or symptom resolution. V is TRBV19 and J is TRBJ1-5; 10 nucleotides align to TRBD1. The receptor was isolated from a woman in her 50s who had recovered from COVID-19. Sequenced material: PBMCs or T cells enriched from blood (not recorded which). The CDR3 DNA is TGTGCCAGTATCAATTACCGGGACAGGGGACCGAATCAGCCCCAGCATTTT. Residues: CASINYRDRGPNQPQHF. Full variable domain (rest looked up from reference TRBV19 and TRBJ1-5): DGGITQSPKYLFRKEGQNVTLSCEQNLNHDAMYWYRQDPGQGLRLIYYSQIVNDFQKGDIAEGYSVSREKKESFPLTVTSAQKNPTAFYLCASINYRDRGPNQPQHFGDGTRLSIL.